One and the same sample provided the 17 T cell receptor beta chains below, sequenced in a study of CD8 T cells in Susac syndrome. An amount of RNA that ranged from roughly 0.45 to 1 ug was reverse transcribed with random hexamers. TCRdb re-called the immunoSEQ multiplex PCR reads through MiXCR, storing one row per CDR3 protein. The sample has about 150,000 distinct CDR3 sequences; roughly 95% are singletons. Input material: CD4+ T cells from PBMCs. All receptors derive from a human donor with Susac syndrome.

The J gene is TRBJ1-5, the V gene TRBV10-3, with D possibly TRBD1 on 5 matching bases. The CDR3 covers 15 residues. Germline V gives CDR1 ENHRY, CDR2 SYGVKD. V was cut by 3 bases and J by 1 base, with 10 bases left in between. This CDR3 is CAISDGDSSNQPQHF. CDR3 in DNA: TGTGCCATCAGTGATGGAGACAGCAGCAATCAGCCCCAGCATTTT.

This clonotype was detected only once. The chain uses TRBV6-5 and TRBJ1-1, with D hard to call. CDR3 length: 13 residues. Between the trimmed V and J ends, which lost 6 bases and 5 bases, there was a span of 13 bases. Germline-derived CDR1 and CDR2 are MNHEY and SVGAGI. CDR3 nucleotide sequence: TGTGCCAGCAGGGGTCGAGGAAAGACTGAAGCTTTCTTT. Its protein is CASRGRGKTEAFF.

The V and J genes are TRBV4-2 and TRBJ1-2; D perhaps matches TRBD1 (6 bases). This CDR3 comprises 16 residues. Between the trimmed V and J ends, which lost 0 bases and 4 bases, there was a span of 15 bases. Per the germline V gene, CDR1 is LGHNA and CDR2 is YNFKEQ. CDR3 region: CASSQEGTRTLYGYTF. CDR3 nucleotides: TGTGCCAGCAGCCAAGAAGGGACACGGACGCTCTATGGCTACACCTTC.

The rearrangement links TRBV6-6 to TRBJ1-5; no definite D call. The germline V gene encodes CDR1 MNHNY and CDR2 SVGAGI (reference sequence). V was clipped by 9 bases and J by 6 bases, with 3 bases between them. CDR3 length: 9 residues. The CDR3: CASGQPQHF. The CDR3 DNA sequence: TGTGCCAGTGGTCAGCCCCAGCATTTT.

This clonotype was found once. The V and J genes are TRBV18 and TRBJ2-5, with D unclear. The germline V gene encodes CDR1 KGHSH and CDR2 LQKENI. The V gene lost 2 bases and the J gene lost 5 bases, with 15 bases spanning the gap. The CDR3 is 15 residues long. The CDR3 nucleotides are TGTGCCAGCTCACCAGGACGCCACGGCGCGGAGACCCAGTACTTC. This sequence encodes CASSPGRHGAETQYF.

V is TRBV29-1 and J is TRBJ2-6; D is ambiguous. The CDR3 consists of 16 residues. Trimming left V 1 base short and J 0 bases short, with 10 bases between. Per the germline V gene, CDR1 is SQVTM and CDR2 is ANQGSEA. The CDR3 protein is CSVEGARPSGANVLTF. In nucleotides, the CDR3 is TGCAGCGTTGAAGGAGCGCGGCCCTCTGGGGCCAACGTCCTGACTTTC.

The J gene is TRBJ1-5, the V gene TRBV18; D ambiguous. Germline loops: CDR1 KGHSH, CDR2 LQKENI. The CDR3 runs 15 residues. V dropped 6 bases and J dropped 3 bases, with 15 bases sitting between them. The DNA for the CDR3 is TGTGCCAGCTCCTGGCTTGGCAGCCTCAATCAGCCCCAGCATTTT. Its translation: CASSWLGSLNQPQHF.

The chain is built from TRBV6-1 and TRBJ2-4; D gene unclear. From germline, CDR1 is MNHNS and CDR2 SASEGT. The V gene lost 3 bases and the J gene lost 8 bases, with 11 bases spanning the gap. There are 13 residues in the CDR3. In nucleotides, the CDR3 is TGTGCCAGCAGTGAGCGGTTGGCGGACATTCAGTACTTC. Translating it yields CASSERLADIQYF.

The chain employs TRBV6-2 or TRBV6-3 and TRBJ1-1; weak D call: TRBD1 (5 bases). CDR3 length equals 16 residues. Deletions cut 0 bases from V and 6 bases from J, with 17 bases between. From germline, CDR1 is MNHEY and CDR2 SVGEGT. The CDR3 DNA sequence: TGTGCCAGCAGTTACTCGAGTCTACGCAGGGCCGCTGAAGCTTTCTTT. Translation: CASSYSSLRRAAEAFF.

V usage is TRBV18 and J usage is TRBJ2-2, with D tentatively TRBD1 or TRBD2 (5 bases each). Trimming left V 3 bases short and J 1 base short, with 15 bases between. The CDR3 sequence is 17 residues long. Germline values: CDR1 KGHSH, CDR2 LQKENI. The CDR3 bases are TGTGCCAGCTCACCGAGTTTCCGGGGCGTGAACACCGGGGAGCTGTTTTTT. This codes for CASSPSFRGVNTGELFF.

This chain joins TRBV9 and TRBJ2-3, with no clear D. Germline CDR1 SGDLS, CDR2 YYNGEE. V dropped 0 bases and J dropped 6 bases, with 2 bases sitting between them. The CDR3 is 11 amino acids. CDR3 in amino acids: CASSVADTQYF. For the CDR3, the DNA is TGTGCCAGCAGCGTAGCCGATACGCAGTATTTT. The full variable domain, with the rest looked up from reference TRBV9 and TRBJ2-3, is DSGVTQTPKHLITATGQRVTLRCSPRSGDLSVYWYQQSLDQGLQFLIQYYNGEERAKGNILERFSAQQFPDLHSELNLSSLELGDSALYFCASSVADTQYFGPGTRLTVL.

The V gene is TRBV9, the J gene TRBJ2-1; TRBD2 is a possible D gene (5 bases). V was pared by 0 bases and J by 0 bases, with 10 bases between. Germline V gene sequence: CDR1 SGDLS, CDR2 YYNGEE. The CDR3 runs to 16 residues. CDR3 sequence: CASSVGGSDSYNEQFF. The CDR3 coding sequence is TGTGCCAGCAGCGTAGGGGGTAGCGACTCCTACAATGAGCAGTTCTTC.

The chain combines TRBV21-1 with TRBJ2-5; TRBD1 is taken as the D call from the table, unchecked against the DNA. TRBV21-1 is flagged as a pseudogene. The CDR3 is made up of 16 amino acids. CDR3 DNA: TGTGCCAGCAGCAACGGAACGGGGGGGAGAGAAGAGACCCAGTACTTC. Translated, it gives CASSNGTGGREETQYF.

Here the CDR3 reads CSVAGGSTEAFF. As DNA, the CDR3 is TGCAGCGTTGCCGGCGGGTCCACTGAAGCTTTCTTT. The chain uses TRBV29-1 and TRBJ1-1; D uncertain. Germline CDR1 SQVTM, CDR2 ANQGSEA. This CDR3 has 12 residues. V was cut by 4 bases and J by 4 bases, with 10 bases left in between.

The gene calls are TRBV7-9 and TRBJ1-1, with D possibly TRBD1 on 5 matching bases. The V gene's germline CDR1 is SEHNR and CDR2 FQNEAQ (reference sequence). The CDR3 totals 14 residues. Between the trimmed V and J ends, which lost 3 bases and 1 base, there was a span of 9 bases. The CDR3 sequence: CASSFMQGNTEAFF. The CDR3 region has the DNA TGTGCCAGCAGCTTCATGCAGGGGAACACTGAAGCTTTCTTT.

As regards this clonotype: Compared with germline, one end of the junction differs, possibly owing to a read error. The chain joins TRBV4-2 to TRBJ2-3, with TRBD2 identical over 9 bases. The CDR3 is made up of 17 amino acids. Germline V gene lookup returns CDR1 LGHNA and CDR2 YNFKEQ. CDR3 DNA sequence: TGTGCCAGCAGCCAAGTGGGGTCTAGCGGGGCCCACGATACGCAGTTTTTT. Translation: CASSQVGSSGAHDTQFF.

This chain connects TRBV5-1 to TRBJ2-1; perhaps TRBD1 as D (6 bases). Trimming removed 6 bases from V and 6 bases from J, with 13 bases in between. This CDR3 comprises 13 residues. Germline V gives CDR1 SGHRS, CDR2 YFSETQ. Here the CDR3 reads CASTSPGANEQFF. In DNA, the CDR3 is TGCGCCAGCACCTCACCAGGGGCCAATGAGCAGTTCTTC.